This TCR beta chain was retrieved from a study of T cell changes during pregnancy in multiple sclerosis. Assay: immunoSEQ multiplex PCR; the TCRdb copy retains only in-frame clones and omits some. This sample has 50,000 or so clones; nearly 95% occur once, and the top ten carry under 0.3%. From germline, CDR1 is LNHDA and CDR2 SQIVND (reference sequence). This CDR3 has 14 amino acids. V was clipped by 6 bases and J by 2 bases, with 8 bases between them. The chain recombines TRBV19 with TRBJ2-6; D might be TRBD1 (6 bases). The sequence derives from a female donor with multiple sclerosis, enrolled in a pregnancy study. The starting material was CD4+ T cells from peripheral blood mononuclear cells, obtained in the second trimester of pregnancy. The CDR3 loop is CASRTGPGANVLTF. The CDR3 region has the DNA TGTGCCAGTAGGACAGGTCCTGGGGCCAACGTCCTGACTTTC. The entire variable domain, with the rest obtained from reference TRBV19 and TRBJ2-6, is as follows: DGGITQSPKYLFRKEGQNVTLSCEQNLNHDAMYWYRQDPGQGLRLIYYSQIVNDFQKGDIAEGYSVSREKKESFPLTVTSAQKNPTAFYLCASRTGPGANVLTFGAGSRLTVL.